This T cell receptor (beta chain) comes out of a study of cytomegalovirus exposure and HLA in healthy donors. The CDR3 is made up of 17 amino acids. Germline values: CDR1 KGHSH, CDR2 LQKENI. The trim removed 2 bases at V and 1 base at J, leaving 3 bases unmatched. PCR used 60 Vbeta primers and 13 Jbeta primers. Sequencing used immunoSEQ multiplex PCR; TCRdb keeps in-frame clones, though not all of them. Among around 100,000 clones listed, 65% to 80% were seen once. General study results and limits: Later work found that TCR association rates differed between HLA loci; DRB1 had the most and HLA-C the fewest. For most TCR sequences rarity was the rule, although some public TCRs occurred in many donors. Available immune exposure information covered CMV serostatus only.

At collection, donors were nominally healthy, but unrecorded immune exposures were probable. Details on this clone: Its antigen is unknown.

This TCR was sampled from a woman aged 18-30 years in good health and CMV-seropositive. The source material was PBMCs. The V call is TRBV18, the J call TRBJ2-6; TRBD1 aligns across 9 bases. The CDR3 nucleotides read TGTGCCAGCTCACCATTTGGACAGGGGTCTGGGGCCAACGTCCTGACTTTC. This encodes CASSPFGQGSGANVLTF.